This TCR beta chain was sequenced during a study of shared clonotypes between healthy human individuals. The CDR3 is 14 residues long. V dropped 10 bases and J dropped 5 bases, with 19 bases sitting between them. Germline V gene lookup returns CDR1 SNHLY and CDR2 FYNNEI. Original processing notes: Filtering was not the same, since immunoSEQ gave junction-only sequences without quality scores. The method was immunoSEQ multiplex PCR; TCRdb's version includes in-frame clones alone and lacks a portion of them. V and J calls plus clone size are reproduced from that table; the DNA served to infer D and trimming. The sample contains approximately 1.1 million clones, about 80% of which appear only once. With regard to this clone: The antigen is undetermined.

The study separated CD4+ cells into CD45RA+ naive and CD45RA-negative memory subsets. Points from the study as a whole: Rarefaction curves obtained for sorted subsets showed sequencing incomplete despite large depth. Sampling included only blood; tissue repertoires likely differ.

The V call is TRBV2, the J call TRBJ2-3; a weak D match, TRBD2 (5 bases). The receptor was derived from a man younger than 35 in good health. Some clones in this sample may be carry-over from other donors' samples. Sequences were obtained from memory CD4+ T cells from PBMCs. As for subset: CD45RA-negative fraction. CDR3: CATSVLTREDTQYF. Here the CDR3 DNA reads TGTGCCACCTCGGTACTAACTCGGGAAGATACGCAGTATTTT.